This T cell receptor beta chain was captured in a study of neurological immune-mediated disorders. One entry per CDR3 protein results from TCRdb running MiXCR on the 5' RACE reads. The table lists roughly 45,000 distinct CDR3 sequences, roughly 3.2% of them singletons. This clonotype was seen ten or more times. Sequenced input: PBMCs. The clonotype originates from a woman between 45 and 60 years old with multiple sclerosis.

The CDR3: CASSAVPGNVNEQFF. The CDR3 DNA reads as TGTGCCAGCAGCGCCGTACCCGGGAACGTCAATGAGCAGTTCTTC. The chain recombines TRBV7-9 with TRBJ2-1; a possible D gene is TRBD2 (5 bases). V lost 5 bases and J lost 6, with 17 bases in between. Germline V gives CDR1 SEHNR, CDR2 FQNEAQ (reference sequence). The CDR3 length is 15 residues.